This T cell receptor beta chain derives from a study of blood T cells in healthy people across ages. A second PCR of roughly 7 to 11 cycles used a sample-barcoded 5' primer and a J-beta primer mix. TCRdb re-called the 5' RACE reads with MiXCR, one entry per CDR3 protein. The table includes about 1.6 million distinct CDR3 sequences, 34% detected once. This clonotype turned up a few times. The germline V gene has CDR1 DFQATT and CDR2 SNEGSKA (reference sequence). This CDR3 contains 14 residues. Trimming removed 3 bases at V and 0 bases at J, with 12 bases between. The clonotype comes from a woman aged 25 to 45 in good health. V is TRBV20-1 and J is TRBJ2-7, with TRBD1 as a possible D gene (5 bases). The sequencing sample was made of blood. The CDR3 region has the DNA TGCAGTGCTAGTCAGGGATTGAGCTCCTACGAGCAGTACTTC. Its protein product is CSASQGLSSYEQYF.